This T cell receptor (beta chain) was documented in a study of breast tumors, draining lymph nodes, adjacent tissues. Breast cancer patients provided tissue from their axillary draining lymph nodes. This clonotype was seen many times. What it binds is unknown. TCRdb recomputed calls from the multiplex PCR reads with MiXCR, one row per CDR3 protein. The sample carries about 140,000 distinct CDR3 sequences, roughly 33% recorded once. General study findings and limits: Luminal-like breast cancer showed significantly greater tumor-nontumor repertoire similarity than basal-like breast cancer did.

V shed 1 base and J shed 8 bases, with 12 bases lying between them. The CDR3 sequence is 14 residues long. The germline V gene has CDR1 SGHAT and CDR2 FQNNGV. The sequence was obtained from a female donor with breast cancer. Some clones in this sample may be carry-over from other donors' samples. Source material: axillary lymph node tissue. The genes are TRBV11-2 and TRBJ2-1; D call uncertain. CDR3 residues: CASSLVDAVDEQFF. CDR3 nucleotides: TGTGCCAGCAGCTTAGTCGATGCGGTTGATGAGCAGTTCTTC. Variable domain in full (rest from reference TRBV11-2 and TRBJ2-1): EAGVAQSPRYKIIEKRQSVAFWCNPISGHATLYWYQQILGQGPKLLIQFQNNGVVDDSQLPKDRFSAERLKGVDSTLKIQPAKLEDSAVYLCASSLVDAVDEQFFGPGTRLTVL.